This T cell receptor (beta chain) was sequenced during a study of T cells of healthy individuals. TCRdb itself ran the 5' RACE reads through MiXCR, one entry per CDR3 protein. The sample shows 60,000 to 70,000 distinct CDR3 sequences, roughly 15% of them seen only once. The V gene's germline CDR1 is MDHEN and CDR2 SYDVKM. Trimming removed 6 bases from V and 11 bases from J; junction bases left unmatched: 16. This CDR3 has 15 residues. J is TRBJ1-5 and V is TRBV28, with 7 bases aligning to TRBD1. This clonotype was sampled from a human donor in good health. The CDR3 protein is CASRPDRFGGWSQHF. For the CDR3, the DNA is TGTGCCAGCAGACCGGACAGGTTTGGGGGATGGTCCCAGCATTTT. Filled out from reference TRBV28 and TRBJ1-5, the complete variable domain reads DVKVTQSSRYLVKRTGEKVFLECVQDMDHENMFWYRQDPGLGLRLIYFSYDVKMKEKGDIPEGYSVSREKKERFSLILESASTNQTSMYLCASRPDRFGGWSQHFGDGTRLSIL.